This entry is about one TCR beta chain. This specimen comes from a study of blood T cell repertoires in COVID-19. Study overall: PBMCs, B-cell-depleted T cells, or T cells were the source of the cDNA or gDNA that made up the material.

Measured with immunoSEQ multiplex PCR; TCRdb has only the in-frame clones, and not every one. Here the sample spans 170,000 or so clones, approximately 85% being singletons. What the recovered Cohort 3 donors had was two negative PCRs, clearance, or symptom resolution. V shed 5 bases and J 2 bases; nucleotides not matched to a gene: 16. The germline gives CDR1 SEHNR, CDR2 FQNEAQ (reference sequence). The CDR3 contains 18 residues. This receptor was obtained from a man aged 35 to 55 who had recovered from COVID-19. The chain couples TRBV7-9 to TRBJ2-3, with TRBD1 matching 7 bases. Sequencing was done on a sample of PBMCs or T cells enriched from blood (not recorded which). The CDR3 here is CASSPRQGTHSATDTQYF. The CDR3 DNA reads TGTGCCAGCAGCCCGCGACAGGGCACTCACTCTGCCACAGATACGCAGTATTTT.